This T cell receptor beta chain was profiled in a study of blood T cell repertoires in COVID-19. The wider study: The origin of the acute and convalescent COVID-19 samples was the United States, Italy and Spain. Sources were T cells, B-cell-depleted T cells, or PBMCs; the material itself was cDNA or gDNA.

The germline V gene has CDR1 SGHRS and CDR2 YFSETQ. V lost 2 bases, J lost 3 bases, and 1 base stayed unmatched. CDR3 length: 14 amino acids. How the authors handled the data: The authors estimated nucleated cell counts from reference gene primer amplification. The assay was immunoSEQ multiplex PCR, and TCRdb's table has in-frame clones only and misses some. The V and J calls and clone size were taken over from that table, and D and trimming were inferred from the DNA. This sample has approximately 170,000 clones, with just under 90% found just once. The V and J genes are TRBV5-1 and TRBJ2-3; 9 bases agree with TRBD2. The TCR originated in a man aged 18 to 29 with active or convalescent COVID-19. Material: peripheral blood. The chain's CDR3 is CASSLAGGTDTQYF. CDR3 DNA: TGCGCCAGCAGCTTAGCGGGAGGTACAGATACGCAGTATTTT.